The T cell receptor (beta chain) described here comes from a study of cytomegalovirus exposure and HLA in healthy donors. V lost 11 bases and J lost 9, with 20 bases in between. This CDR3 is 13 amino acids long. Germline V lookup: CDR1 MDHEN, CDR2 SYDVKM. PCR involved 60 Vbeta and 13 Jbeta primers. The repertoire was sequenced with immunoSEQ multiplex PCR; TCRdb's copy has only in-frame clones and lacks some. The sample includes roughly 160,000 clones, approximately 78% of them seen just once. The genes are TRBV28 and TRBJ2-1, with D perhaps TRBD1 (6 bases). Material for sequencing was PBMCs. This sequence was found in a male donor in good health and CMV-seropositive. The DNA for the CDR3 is TGTGCCGGATTGACAGGTACGAACGGTGAGCAGTTCTTC. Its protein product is CAGLTGTNGEQFF.